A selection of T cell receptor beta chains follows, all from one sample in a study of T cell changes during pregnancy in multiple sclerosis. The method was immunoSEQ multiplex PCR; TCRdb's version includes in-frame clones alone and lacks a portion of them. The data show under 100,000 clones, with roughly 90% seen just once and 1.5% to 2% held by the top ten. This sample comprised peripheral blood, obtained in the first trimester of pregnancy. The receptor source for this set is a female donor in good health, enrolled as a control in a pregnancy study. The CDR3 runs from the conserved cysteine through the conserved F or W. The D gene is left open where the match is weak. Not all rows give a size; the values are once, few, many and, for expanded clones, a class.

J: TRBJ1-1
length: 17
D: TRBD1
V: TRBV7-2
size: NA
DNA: TGTGCCAGCAGCCCCCGACCAGGGACAGGGGGCCTTGCTGAAGCTTTCTTT
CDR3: CASSPRPGTGGLAEAFF

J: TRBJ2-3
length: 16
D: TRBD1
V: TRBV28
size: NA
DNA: TGTGCCAGCAGCCTAGGGACAGGGGATCTTGGAGATACGCAGTATTTT
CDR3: CASSLGTGDLGDTQYF

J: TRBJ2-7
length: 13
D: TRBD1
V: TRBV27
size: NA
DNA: TGTGCCAGCAGTTTGACAGGGGCCTACGAGCAGTACTTC
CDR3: CASSLTGAYEQYF

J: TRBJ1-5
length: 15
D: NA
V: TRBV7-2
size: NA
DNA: TGTGCCAGCAGCTCCCTCGGGGGTGGCAATCAGCCCCAGCATTTT
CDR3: CASSSLGGGNQPQHF

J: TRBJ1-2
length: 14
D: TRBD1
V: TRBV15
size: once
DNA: TGTGCCACCAGCGGGGGGACAGGGAACTATGGCTACACCTTC
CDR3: CATSGGTGNYGYTF

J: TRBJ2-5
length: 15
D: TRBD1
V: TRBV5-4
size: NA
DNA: TGTGCCAGCAGCCCGACGGGACAGAACCAAGAGACCCAGTACTTC
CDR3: CASSPTGQNQETQYF

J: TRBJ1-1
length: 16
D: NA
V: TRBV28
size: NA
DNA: TGTGCCGGCAGTGCCTACATCATCCAGGAGGACACTGAAGCTTTCTTT
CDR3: CAGSAYIIQEDTEAFF

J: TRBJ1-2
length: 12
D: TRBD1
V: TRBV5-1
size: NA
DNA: TGCGCCAGCAGTCCTCAGGGGGACAGCTACACCTTC
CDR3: CASSPQGDSYTF

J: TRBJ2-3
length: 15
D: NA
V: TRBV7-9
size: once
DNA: TGTGCCAGCAGCATCTCCCAGGGGCGCCTAGATACGCAGTATTTT
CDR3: CASSISQGRLDTQYF

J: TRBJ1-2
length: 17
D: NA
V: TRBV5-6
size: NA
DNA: TGTGCCAGCAGCTTGGGACAGGCAAAGTGGGGTCGAGGTGGCTACACCTTC
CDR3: CASSLGQAKWGRGGYTF

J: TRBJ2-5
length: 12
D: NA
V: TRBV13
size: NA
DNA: TGTGCCAGCAGCAGGGGCGGAGAGACCCAGTACTTC
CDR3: CASSRGGETQYF

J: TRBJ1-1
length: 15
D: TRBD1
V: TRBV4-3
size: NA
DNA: TGCGCCAGCAGCCGTCTGGGACAGGGGAACACTGAAGCTTTCTTT
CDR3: CASSRLGQGNTEAFF

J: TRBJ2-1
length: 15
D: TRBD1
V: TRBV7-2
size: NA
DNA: TGTGCCAGCAGCTTAGTGGGGACAGGGGGCAATGAGCAGTTCTTC
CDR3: CASSLVGTGGNEQFF

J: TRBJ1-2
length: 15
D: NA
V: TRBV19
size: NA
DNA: TGTGCCAGTAGACTATACCCCTGGGGACTCTATGGCTACACCTTC
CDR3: CASRLYPWGLYGYTF

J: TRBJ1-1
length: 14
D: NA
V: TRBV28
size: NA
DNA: TGTGCCAGCTTATACCGCGGGGGGCGGACTGAAGCTTTCTTT
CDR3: CASLYRGGRTEAFF

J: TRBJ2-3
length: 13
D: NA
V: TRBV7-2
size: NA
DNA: TGTGCCAGCAGCTTTGGTAGGGGGGATACGCAGTATTTT
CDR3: CASSFGRGDTQYF

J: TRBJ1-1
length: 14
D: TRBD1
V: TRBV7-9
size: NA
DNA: TGTGCCAGCAGCTCCGGGACAGGGAGTACTGAAGCTTTCTTT
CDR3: CASSSGTGSTEAFF

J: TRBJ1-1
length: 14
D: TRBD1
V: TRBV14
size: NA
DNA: TGTGCCAGCAGCCCCAGGACAGGAGGAATGGGCGCTTTCTTT
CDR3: CASSPRTGGMGAFF

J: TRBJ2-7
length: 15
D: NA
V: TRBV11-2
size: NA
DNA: TGTGCCAGCAGCTCGAGCGGTTCACAGTCCTACGAGCAGTACTTC
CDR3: CASSSSGSQSYEQYF

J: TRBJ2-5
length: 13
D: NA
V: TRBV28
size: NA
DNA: TGTGCCAGCAGTACGACAGGCGAAGAGACCCAGTACTTC
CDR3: CASSTTGEETQYF

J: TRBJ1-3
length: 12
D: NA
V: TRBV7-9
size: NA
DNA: TGTGCCAGCAGCTTACATGGAAACACCATATATTTT
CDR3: CASSLHGNTIYF

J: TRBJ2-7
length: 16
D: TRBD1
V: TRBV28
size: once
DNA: TGTGCCAGCAGCCCATCAGACAGGGGGCGCTCCTACGAGCAGTACTTC
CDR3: CASSPSDRGRSYEQYF

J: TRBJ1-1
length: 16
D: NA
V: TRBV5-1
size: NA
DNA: TGCGCCAGCAGCTTGGTTCAGGCCGATTTCCCCACTGAAGCTTTCTTT
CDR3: CASSLVQADFPTEAFF

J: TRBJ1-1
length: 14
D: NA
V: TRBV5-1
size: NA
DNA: TGCGCCAGCAGCTTGGACAATCTGAACACTGAAGCTTTCTTT
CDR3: CASSLDNLNTEAFF

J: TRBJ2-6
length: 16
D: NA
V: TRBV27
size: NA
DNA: TGTGCCAGCAGTTACCGGCAGGGAACCGGGGCCAACGTCCTGACTTTC
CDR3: CASSYRQGTGANVLTF

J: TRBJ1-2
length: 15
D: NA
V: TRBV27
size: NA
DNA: TGTGCCAGCAGTTTGCGGGGCAACGGGCACTATGGCTACACCTTC
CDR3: CASSLRGNGHYGYTF

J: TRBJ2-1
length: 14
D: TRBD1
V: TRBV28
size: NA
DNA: TGTGCCAGCAGTCCTGGACAGGCGAGAGGTGAGCAGTTCTTC
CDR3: CASSPGQARGEQFF

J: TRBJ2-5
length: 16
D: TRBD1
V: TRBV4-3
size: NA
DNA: TGCGCCAGCAGCCAAGATGCGGGACAGGGGTGGGAGACCCAGTACTTC
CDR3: CASSQDAGQGWETQYF

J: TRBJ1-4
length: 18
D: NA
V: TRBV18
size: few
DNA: TGTGCCAGCTCACCACCGGACGGGGTGAGACAAGCTAATGAAAAACTGTTTTTT
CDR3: CASSPPDGVRQANEKLFF

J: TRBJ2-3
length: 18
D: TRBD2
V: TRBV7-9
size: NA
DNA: TGTGCCAGCAGCCGGGGACTAGCGGGAGATTCTAGCACAGATACGCAGTATTTT
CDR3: CASSRGLAGDSSTDTQYF

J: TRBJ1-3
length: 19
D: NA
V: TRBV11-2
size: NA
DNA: TGTGCCAGCAGCTCCCCCAGCGGAGCCCGCCCGACGTCTGGAAACACCATATATTTT
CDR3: CASSSPSGARPTSGNTIYF

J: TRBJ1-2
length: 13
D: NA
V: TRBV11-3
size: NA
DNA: TGTGCCAGCAGCCCTTGGAGTGAACGTGGCTACACCTTC
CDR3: CASSPWSERGYTF

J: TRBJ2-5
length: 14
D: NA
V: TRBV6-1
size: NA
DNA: TGTGCCAGCAGTCCCCTAAACGGGAGAGAGACCCAGTACTTC
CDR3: CASSPLNGRETQYF

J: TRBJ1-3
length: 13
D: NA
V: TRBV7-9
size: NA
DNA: TGTGCCAGCAGCCCAGACATGGGAAACACCATATATTTT
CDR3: CASSPDMGNTIYF

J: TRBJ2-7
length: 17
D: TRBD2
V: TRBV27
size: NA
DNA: TGTGCCAGCAGTTTAACTAGCGGGGACGTTGCCTCCTACGAGCAGTACTTC
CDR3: CASSLTSGDVASYEQYF

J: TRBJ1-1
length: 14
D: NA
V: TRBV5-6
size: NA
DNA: TGTGCCAGCAGCCTTCCGGGGGGATGGACTGAAGCTTTCTTT
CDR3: CASSLPGGWTEAFF

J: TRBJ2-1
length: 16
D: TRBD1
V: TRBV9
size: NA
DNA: TGTGCCAGCAGCGTAGCTCGTGACAGGGGTTCGAATGAGCAGTTCTTC
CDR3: CASSVARDRGSNEQFF